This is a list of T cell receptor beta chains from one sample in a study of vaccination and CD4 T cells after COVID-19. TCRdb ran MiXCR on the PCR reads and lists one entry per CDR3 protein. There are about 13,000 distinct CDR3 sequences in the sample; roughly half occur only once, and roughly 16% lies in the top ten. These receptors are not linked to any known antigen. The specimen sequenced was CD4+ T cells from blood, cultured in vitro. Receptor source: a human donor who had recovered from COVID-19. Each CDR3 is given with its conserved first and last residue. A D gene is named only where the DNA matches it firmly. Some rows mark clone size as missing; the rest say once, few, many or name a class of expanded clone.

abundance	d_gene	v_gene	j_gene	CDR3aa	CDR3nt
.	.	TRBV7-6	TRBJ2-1	CASSARIYNEQFF	TGTGCCAGCAGCGCACGTATATACAATGAGCAGTTCTTC
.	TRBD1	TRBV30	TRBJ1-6	CAWSVLGGQGASPLHF	TGTGCCTGGAGTGTACTAGGGGGACAGGGGGCTTCACCCCTCCACTTT
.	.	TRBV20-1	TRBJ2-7	CSARDLYPGVYEQYF	TGCAGTGCTAGAGATCTCTACCCTGGGGTCTACGAGCAGTACTTC
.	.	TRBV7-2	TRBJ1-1	CASSADMNTEAFF	TGTGCCAGCAGCGCGGACATGAACACTGAAGCTTTCTTT
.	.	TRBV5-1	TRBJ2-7	CASRLSIGMYEQYF	TGCGCCAGCAGGCTGAGTATAGGGATGTACGAGCAGTACTTC
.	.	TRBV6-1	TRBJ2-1	CASSLSPSHYNEQFF	TGTGCCAGCAGTCTTAGCCCAAGCCACTACAATGAGCAGTTCTTC
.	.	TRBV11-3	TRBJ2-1	CASSLEGPSSYNEQFF	TGTGCCAGCAGCTTAGAAGGACCCAGCTCCTACAATGAGCAGTTCTTC
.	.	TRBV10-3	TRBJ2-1	CAISDRGAGSINEQFF	TGTGCCATCAGTGACCGAGGGGCGGGAAGTATCAATGAGCAGTTCTTC
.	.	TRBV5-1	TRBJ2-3	CASSVEVAGATTDTQYF	TGCGCCAGCAGCGTGGAAGTAGCAGGGGCCACCACAGATACGCAGTATTTT
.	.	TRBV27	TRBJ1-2	CASTDSPNYGYTF	TGTGCCAGCACCGACAGTCCAAACTATGGCTACACCTTC
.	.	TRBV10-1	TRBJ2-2	CASSESGTGELFF	TGCGCCAGCAGTGAGTCCGGCACCGGGGAGCTGTTTTTT
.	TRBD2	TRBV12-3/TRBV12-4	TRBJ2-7	CASSLGSGRLYEQYF	TGTGCCAGCAGTTTAGGCAGCGGGAGACTATACGAGCAGTACTTC
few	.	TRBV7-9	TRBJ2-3	CASSPSGSTDTQYF	TGTGCCAGCAGCCCCAGCGGGAGCACAGATACGCAGTATTTT
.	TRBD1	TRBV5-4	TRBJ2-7	CASSSSSTGIYEQYF	TGTGCCAGCAGCTCCTCTTCGACAGGGATATACGAGCAGTACTTC
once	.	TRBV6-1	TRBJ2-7	CASKQNRALAYEQYF	TGTGCCAGCAAGCAAAACAGGGCCCTCGCCTACGAGCAGTACTTC
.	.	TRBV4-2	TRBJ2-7	CASSQEGPGSPSYEQYF	TGTGCCAGCAGCCAAGAAGGACCCGGGAGCCCCTCCTACGAGCAGTACTTC
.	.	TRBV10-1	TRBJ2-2	CASSEGASDTGELFF	TGCGCCAGCAGTGAGGGGGCTAGCGACACCGGGGAGCTGTTTTTT
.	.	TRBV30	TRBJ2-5	CAAGGGRETQYF	TGTGCCGCGGGTGGGGGCAGAGAGACCCAGTACTTC
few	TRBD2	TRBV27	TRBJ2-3	CASSPRLASDTQYF	TGTGCCAGCAGTCCCCGACTAGCGTCAGATACGCAGTATTTT
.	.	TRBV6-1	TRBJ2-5	CASSRSRETQYF	TGTGCCAGCAGTCGGAGCCGAGAGACCCAGTACTTC
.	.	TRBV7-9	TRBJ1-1	CASSLAPKTPNNPEAFF	TGTGCCAGCAGCTTAGCCCCAAAGACTCCGAATAACCCTGAAGCTTTCTTT
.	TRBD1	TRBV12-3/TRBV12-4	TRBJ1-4	CASSLGQGEKLFF	TGTGCCAGCAGTTTAGGACAGGGTGAAAAACTGTTTTTT